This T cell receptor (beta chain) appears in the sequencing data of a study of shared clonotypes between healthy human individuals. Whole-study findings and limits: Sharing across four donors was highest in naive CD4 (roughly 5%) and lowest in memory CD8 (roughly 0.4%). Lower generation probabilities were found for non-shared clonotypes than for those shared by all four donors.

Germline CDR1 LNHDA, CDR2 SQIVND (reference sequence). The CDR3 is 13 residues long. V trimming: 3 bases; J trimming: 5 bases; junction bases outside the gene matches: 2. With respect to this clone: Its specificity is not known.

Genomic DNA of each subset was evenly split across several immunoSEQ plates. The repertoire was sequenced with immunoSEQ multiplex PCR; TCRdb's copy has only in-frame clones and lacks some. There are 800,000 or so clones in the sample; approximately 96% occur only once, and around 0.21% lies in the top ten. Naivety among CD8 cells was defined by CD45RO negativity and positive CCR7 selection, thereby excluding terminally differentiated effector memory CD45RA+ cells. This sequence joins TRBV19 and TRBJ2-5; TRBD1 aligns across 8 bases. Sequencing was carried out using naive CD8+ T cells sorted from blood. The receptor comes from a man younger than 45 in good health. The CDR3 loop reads CASSMDRAETQYF. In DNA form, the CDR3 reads TGTGCCAGTAGTATGGACAGGGCTGAGACCCAGTACTTC.